Listed below are T cell receptor beta chains from one sample, sequenced in a study of technical replicates of blood from a few donors. TCRdb's table, derived via immunoSEQ multiplex PCR, lists solely in-frame clones and lacks some. Of roughly 100,000 clones in the sample, roughly 96% were seen once. Material for sequencing was T cells isolated from PBMCs. The receptor set was obtained from a human donor in good health. Each CDR3 is given with its conserved first and last residue. A D gene is named only where the DNA matches it firmly. Where a row states a size, it is once, few, many or the class of an expanded clone; other rows omit it.

j_call cdr3_length clone_size v_call d_call cdr3_nt cdr3_aa
TRBJ1-2 13 NA TRBV7-3 TRBD1 TGTGCCAGCAGCTACCTAACAGGGGCTGGCTACACCTTC CASSYLTGAGYTF
TRBJ2-3 15 once TRBV7-9 TRBD1 TGTGCCAGCAGCCCCCGACAGGGGGTAACAGATACGCAGTATTTT CASSPRQGVTDTQYF
TRBJ2-1 13 NA TRBV7-8 TRBD1 TGTGCCAGCAGCTCTTCCAGGGGGCAGGTGCAGTTCTTC CASSSSRGQVQFF
TRBJ2-3 17 NA TRBV7-3 TRBD2 TGTGCCAGCAGCACTAACCTAGCGGGAGACGGCACAGATACGCAGTATTTT CASSTNLAGDGTDTQYF
TRBJ1-1 13 NA TRBV11-2 NA TGTGCCAGCAGCTTAGAGGCATCCTTAGAAGCTTTCTTT CASSLEASLEAFF
TRBJ1-2 14 NA TRBV5-4 NA TGTGCCAGCACCTATACAGGGAAGCACTATGGCTACACCTTC CASTYTGKHYGYTF
TRBJ1-1 15 few TRBV4-1 NA TGCGCCAGCAGCCCGCAGCAGGGATCTAAGCTTGAAGCTTTCTTT CASSPQQGSKLEAFF
TRBJ2-7 13 NA TRBV27 NA TGTGCCAGCAGTTTATCGCAAGCTTACGAGCAGTACTTC CASSLSQAYEQYF
TRBJ2-7 14 NA TRBV18 NA TGTGCCAGCTCACCAGGACCGGAGGCCCACGAGCAGTACTTC CASSPGPEAHEQYF
TRBJ2-3 16 NA TRBV7-6 NA TGTGCCAGCAGCTGGTCTCAGGGATGGAGCACAGATACGCAGTATTTT CASSWSQGWSTDTQYF
TRBJ2-7 15 NA TRBV29-1 TRBD2 TGCAGCGCCCTGATTTTAAGCGGGAGTTCCTACGAGCAGTACTTC CSALILSGSSYEQYF
TRBJ1-1 12 NA TRBV19 TRBD1 TGTGCCAGTTCCCCAGGGGGCACTGAAGCTTTCTTT CASSPGGTEAFF
TRBJ2-1 14 NA TRBV2 NA TGTGCCAGCAGGCAGGGAGGCTCCTACAATGAGCAGTTCTTC CASRQGGSYNEQFF
TRBJ1-2 13 NA TRBV27 TRBD1 TGTGCCAGCAGTTTCCGACAGGGGTATGGCTACACCTTC CASSFRQGYGYTF
TRBJ1-5 12 NA TRBV7-9 NA TGTGCCAGCAGCTTAGGGGGGGAGCCCCAGCATTTT CASSLGGEPQHF
TRBJ2-7 15 NA TRBV9 TRBD1 TGTGCCAGCAGCGCGGGGACAGGGGGTTTTTACGAGCAGTACTTC CASSAGTGGFYEQYF
TRBJ2-1 17 NA TRBV30 TRBD2 TGTGCCTGGAGTGTACTCCGGACTAGCGGGAGAATGGATGAGCAGTTCTTC CAWSVLRTSGRMDEQFF
TRBJ1-1 17 NA TRBV9 NA TGTGCCAGCAGCGTCGAGAGCCAGGCAATTGGCAACACTGAAGCTTTCTTT CASSVESQAIGNTEAFF
TRBJ2-3 16 NA TRBV7-9 NA TGTGCCAGCAGCTTAGGTGGGAGTACAGGCACAGATACGCAGTATTTT CASSLGGSTGTDTQYF
TRBJ2-7 12 NA TRBV30 NA TGTGCCTCGCCCGGGGACACCTACGAGCAGTACTTC CASPGDTYEQYF
TRBJ1-1 13 NA TRBV2 NA TGTGCCAGCAGTGTAGAGGGGAACACTGAAGCTTTCTTT CASSVEGNTEAFF
TRBJ1-1 14 NA TRBV2 NA TGTGCCAGCAGACCCCCCGGAGGGAACACTGAAGCTTTCTTT CASRPPGGNTEAFF
TRBJ2-7 16 NA TRBV14 TRBD2 TGTGCCAGCAGCCCTGTGCGGGAGGTGTTTTCCAACGAGCAGTACTTC CASSPVREVFSNEQYF
TRBJ2-7 15 NA TRBV6-5 TRBD2 TGTGCCAGCAGCTTTACTAGCGGGAGGGCTAATGAGCAGTACTTC CASSFTSGRANEQYF
TRBJ1-1 16 NA TRBV19 TRBD1 TGTGCCAGTTCTTATAATCGTGAGACAGGGAGGACTGAAGCTTTCTTT CASSYNRETGRTEAFF
TRBJ2-7 13 NA TRBV27 NA TGTGCCAGCAGTTTATCATACCGGGGAGAGCAGTACTTC CASSLSYRGEQYF
TRBJ2-3 13 NA TRBV5-5 NA TGTGCCAGCAGCTGGAGGGGGGGAGATACGCAGTATTTT CASSWRGGDTQYF
TRBJ2-7 14 NA TRBV18 NA TGTGCCAGCTCACCACCGACAGGAACCTACGAGCAGTACTTC CASSPPTGTYEQYF
TRBJ2-2 13 NA TRBV11-3 NA TGTGCCAGCAGCTTAGCCAGCACCGGGGAGCTGTTTTTT CASSLASTGELFF
TRBJ2-3 15 NA TRBV7-6 TRBD2 TGTGCCAGCAGTTCAACAGGACTAGCAGTAGATACGCAGTATTTT CASSSTGLAVDTQYF
TRBJ1-5 15 NA TRBV7-2 NA TGTGCCAGCAGCGTCGAAGGGGGAAGCAATCAGCCCCAGCATTTT CASSVEGGSNQPQHF
TRBJ2-3 15 NA TRBV6-4 TRBD1 TGTGCCAGCAGTGATGGGACAGGGTTAACAGATACGCAGTATTTT CASSDGTGLTDTQYF
TRBJ2-3 14 NA TRBV6-1 TRBD1 TGTGCCATCCCTGGACAGGGGACAACAGATACGCAGTATTTT CAIPGQGTTDTQYF
TRBJ2-3 17 NA TRBV4-2 TRBD2 TGTGCCAGCAGCCAAGGGGGCGGACTAGGGTACACAGATACGCAGTATTTT CASSQGGGLGYTDTQYF
TRBJ1-1 15 NA TRBV7-2 NA TGTGCCAGCAGCCGCAGCGGGGGACGAAACACTGAAGCTTTCTTT CASSRSGGRNTEAFF
TRBJ2-1 15 NA TRBV29-1 TRBD1 TGCAGCGTTGAAGAAAAGGGGACAGGGGGCCATGAGCAGTTCTTC CSVEEKGTGGHEQFF
TRBJ2-7 12 many TRBV7-9 NA TGTGCCAGCAGTTGGGGCTGGGGCGAGCAGTACTTC CASSWGWGEQYF
TRBJ2-7 15 NA TRBV25-1 NA TGTGCCAGCAGTGACGCAGGGGAAATTATTTACGAGCAGTACTTC CASSDAGEIIYEQYF
TRBJ2-1 13 NA TRBV11-2 NA TGTGCCAGCAGTTGGGGGCTTATCAATGAGCAGTTCTTC CASSWGLINEQFF
TRBJ1-1 16 few TRBV28 NA TGTGCCAGCCAATTAGAGGGTATTGGGGATAACACTGAAGCTTTCTTT CASQLEGIGDNTEAFF
TRBJ2-5 14 NA TRBV4-3 NA TGCGCCAGCAGCCCCGGCGTTGACCCGGGGACCCAGTACTTC CASSPGVDPGTQYF
TRBJ2-7 11 NA TRBV5-6 NA TGTGCCAGCAGCGCGAGTGGCGAGCAGTACTTC CASSASGEQYF
TRBJ1-2 16 NA TRBV7-8 NA TGTGCCAGCAGCTTAGTGGCCCAATGGGGGGTCTATGGCTACACCTTC CASSLVAQWGVYGYTF
TRBJ2-1 16 NA TRBV5-8 TRBD2 TGTGCCAGCAGCTGGGGCTCCGGGAGGATTAACGATGAGCAGTTCTTC CASSWGSGRINDEQFF
TRBJ1-2 13 NA TRBV6-5 TRBD1 TGTGCCAGCAGTTACTTACAGGGGCCCGGCTACACCTTC CASSYLQGPGYTF
TRBJ1-2 17 NA TRBV5-1 TRBD1 TGCGCCAGCAGCCCACAAGGGACAGGGGCTCAGAGCTATGGCTACACCTTC CASSPQGTGAQSYGYTF
TRBJ1-4 15 NA TRBV7-9 TRBD1 TGTGCCAGCAGCCCGGGGACAGGGAGGGTGGAAAAACTGTTTTTT CASSPGTGRVEKLFF
TRBJ2-2 15 NA TRBV11-3 TRBD2 TGTGCCAGCAGTCAGGGACTAGCGGACACCGGGGAGCTGTTTTTT CASSQGLADTGELFF
TRBJ1-2 16 NA TRBV27 TRBD1 TGTGCCAGCAGTCCCAGACAGGGGGGGACTAACTATGGCTACACCTTC CASSPRQGGTNYGYTF
TRBJ2-7 10 once TRBV6-1 NA TGTGCCAGCAGTGTATACGAGCAGTACTTC CASSVYEQYF